The 9 T cell receptor beta chains listed next were all sequenced from one sample in a study of T cell responses to AZD1222 COVID-19 vaccine. Using immunoSEQ multiplex PCR, the repertoire was profiled, and TCRdb retains in-frame clones only, with some absent. The data show around 110,000 clones, just under 95% seen once. Specimen: peripheral blood, collected on day 0 of AZD1222 vaccination. These receptors came from an adult in good health.

This rearrangement joins TRBV28 to TRBJ2-3, with 9 bases fitting TRBD2. The J segment lost 6 bases and the V segment lost 3 bases, leaving 7 bases of the junction unmatched. The CDR3 consists of 15 residues. Germline lookup yields CDR1 MDHEN and CDR2 SYDVKM. The CDR3 region has the DNA TGTGCCAGCAGTTTGGCGGGAGGGCCATTGGATACGCAGTATTTT. Its translation: CASSLAGGPLDTQYF.

The rearrangement links TRBV2 to TRBJ2-3; TRBD1 aligns across 12 bases. CDR3 length: 14 residues. V shed 4 bases, J shed 4 bases, and the junction held 0 bases outside the gene matches. Germline CDR1 is SNHLY and CDR2 is FYNNEI. The CDR3 protein is CASSGDRGPDTQYF. The DNA for the CDR3 is TGTGCCAGCAGTGGGGACAGGGGGCCAGATACGCAGTATTTT.

This chain links TRBV28 with TRBJ1-1; D uncertain. Trimming took off 3 bases at V and 5 bases at J, with 7 bases between the two ends. The germline gives CDR1 MDHEN, CDR2 SYDVKM. The CDR3 totals 12 residues. CDR3 sequence reads: CASSLTRTEAFF. The CDR3 nucleotides are TGTGCCAGCAGTTTGACCAGGACTGAAGCTTTCTTT.

This sequence joins TRBV28 and TRBJ2-7; D unclear. Trimming removed 2 bases at V and 3 bases at J, with 8 bases between. CDR3 length: 13 amino acids. Germline V gene sequence: CDR1 MDHEN, CDR2 SYDVKM. In nucleotides, the CDR3 is TGTGCCAGCAGTTTAAGGCCGAGCTACGAGCAGTACTTC. It translates to CASSLRPSYEQYF.

This clone has just one count. The rearrangement uses TRBV30 and TRBJ1-2, with 9 bases fitting TRBD1. Germline V lookup: CDR1 GTSNPN, CDR2 SVGIG (reference sequence). The CDR3 is 15 amino acids. The V and J ends lost 3 bases and 3 bases, in that order; junction bases with no gene match: 8. The CDR3 loop is CAWRPGQGLDYGYTF. For the CDR3, the DNA is TGTGCCTGGAGGCCGGGACAGGGTCTAGACTATGGCTACACCTTC.

V and J are TRBV2 and TRBJ2-6, with unresolved D. The germline V gene encodes CDR1 SNHLY and CDR2 FYNNEI. The CDR3 totals 14 residues. The ends were cut back, 5 bases at V and 2 bases at J, with 7 bases in the middle. For the CDR3, the DNA is TGTGCCAGCAGTCGATTTACTGGGGCCAACGTCCTGACTTTC. It encodes CASSRFTGANVLTF.

This clone appeared a few times. The rearrangement uses TRBV5-6 and TRBJ1-3; D call uncertain. There are 12 residues in the CDR3. Trimming stripped 1 base from V and 7 bases from J, with 6 bases between. Germline CDR1 SGHDT, CDR2 YYEEEE. CDR3 region: CASSLLRNTIYF. The CDR3, as DNA: TGTGCCAGCAGCTTGTTGCGTAACACCATATATTTT. Together with reference TRBV5-6 and TRBJ1-3, the CDR3 gives the full variable domain: DAGVTQSPTHLIKTRGQQVTLRCSPKSGHDTVSWYQQALGQGPQFIFQYYEEEERQRGNFPDRFSGHQFPNYSSELNVNALLLGDSALYLCASSLLRNTIYFGEGSWLTVV.

The chain combines TRBV3-1 (or the pseudogene TRBV3-2) with TRBJ2-2; a weak D match, TRBD2 (5 bases). Germline V gene lookup returns CDR1 LGHDT and CDR2 YNNKEL (reference sequence). The CDR3 sequence is 14 residues long. The germline V and J ends were trimmed by 1 base and 5 bases, with 8 bases remaining between them. The CDR3 is CASSQVSGTGELFF. In DNA, the CDR3 is TGTGCCAGCAGCCAAGTGTCGGGAACCGGGGAGCTGTTTTTT.

The chain joins TRBV28 to TRBJ2-7; D is unresolved. CDR3 length equals 13 residues. V lost 4 bases and J lost 3, with 10 bases in between. Germline V CDR1 and CDR2: MDHEN, SYDVKM. The CDR3 loop is CASSSRTDYEQYF. The CDR3 region has the DNA TGTGCCAGCAGTTCTAGGACGGACTACGAGCAGTACTTC.